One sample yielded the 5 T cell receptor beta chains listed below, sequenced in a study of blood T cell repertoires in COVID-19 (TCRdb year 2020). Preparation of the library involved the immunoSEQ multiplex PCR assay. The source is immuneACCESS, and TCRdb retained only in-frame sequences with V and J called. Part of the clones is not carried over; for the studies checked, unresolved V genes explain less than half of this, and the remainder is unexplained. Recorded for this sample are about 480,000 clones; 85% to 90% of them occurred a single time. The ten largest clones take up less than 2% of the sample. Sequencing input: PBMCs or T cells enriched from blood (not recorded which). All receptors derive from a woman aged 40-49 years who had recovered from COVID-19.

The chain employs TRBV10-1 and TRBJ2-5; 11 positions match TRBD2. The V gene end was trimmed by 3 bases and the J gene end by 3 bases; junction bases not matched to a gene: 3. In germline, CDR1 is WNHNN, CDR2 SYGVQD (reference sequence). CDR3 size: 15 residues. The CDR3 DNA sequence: TGCGCCAGCAGTGATGTAGCGGGAGGGAAAGAGACCCAGTACTTC. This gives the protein CASSDVAGGKETQYF.

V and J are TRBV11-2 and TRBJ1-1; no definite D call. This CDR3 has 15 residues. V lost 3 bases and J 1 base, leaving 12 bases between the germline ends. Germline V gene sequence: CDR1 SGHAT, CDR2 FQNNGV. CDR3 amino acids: CASSFKLTGNTEAFF. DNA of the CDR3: TGTGCCAGCAGCTTCAAGCTCACCGGGAACACTGAAGCTTTCTTT.

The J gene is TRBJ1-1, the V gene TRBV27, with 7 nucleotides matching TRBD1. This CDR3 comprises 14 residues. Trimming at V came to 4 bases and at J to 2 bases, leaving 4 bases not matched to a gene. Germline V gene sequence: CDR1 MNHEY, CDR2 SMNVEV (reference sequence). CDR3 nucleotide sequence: TGTGCCAGCAGTTCGTGGGACAGTAACACTGAAGCTTTCTTT. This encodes CASSSWDSNTEAFF.

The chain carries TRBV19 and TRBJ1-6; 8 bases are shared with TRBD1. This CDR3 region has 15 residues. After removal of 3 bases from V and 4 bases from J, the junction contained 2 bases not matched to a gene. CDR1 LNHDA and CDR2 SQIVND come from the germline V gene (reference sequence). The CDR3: CASSIWTGYNSPLHF. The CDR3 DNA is TGTGCCAGTAGTATCTGGACAGGGTATAATTCACCCCTCCACTTT.

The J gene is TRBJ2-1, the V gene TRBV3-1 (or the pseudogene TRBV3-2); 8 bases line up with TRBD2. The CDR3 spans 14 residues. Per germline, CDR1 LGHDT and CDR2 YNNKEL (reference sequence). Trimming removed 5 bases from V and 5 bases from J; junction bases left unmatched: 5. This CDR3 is CASSDISGDNEQFF. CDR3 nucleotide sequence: TGTGCCAGCAGCGATATTAGCGGGGACAATGAGCAGTTCTTC.